This T cell receptor beta chain was captured by sequencing in a study of blood T cell repertoires in COVID-19 (dated by TCRdb to about 2020). For context, the study as a whole: Samples from collaborators originated in the United States, Italy and Spain and spanned both the acute and convalescent phases of COVID-19. The material from the prospective study consisted of cDNA or gDNA derived from T cells, B-cell-depleted T cells, or PBMCs. Subjects who had been exposed to COVID-19, were actively infected with it, or had recovered from it provided the deeply sampled blood TCRbeta repertoires that made up the dataset. The repertoires were made available in a free public database intended to serve as a resource for research on the immune response to SARS-CoV-2. Samples were obtained from the ongoing ImmuneRACE study (first 160 participants) and from roughly 1,300 subjects provided by 6 global collaborators. Sample metadata almost always included a de-identified subject ID, COVID-19 status, age in years and sex. Where available, HLA class I and class II types were obtained from metadata supplied by the sample provider rather than from assay-based typing. Summary of the overall study and its limitations: The quantity of clinical and demographic metadata differed by source and by participant and was supplied without curation.

The immunoSEQ Assay, a bias-controlled multiplex PCR, was used to amplify TCRbeta CDR3 regions from genomic DNA. The study's own analysis went as follows. Within the assay, amplification of reference gene primers was used to estimate how many nucleated cells each sample contained. To quantify the absolute abundance of each unique TCRbeta CDR3 rearrangement, sequence reads were collapsed and filtered. Productive Simpson clonality was computed per sample as the square root of Simpson's diversity index over productive rearrangements. As stored in TCRdb, this immuneACCESS dataset retains in-frame rearrangements with V and J assigned. A fraction of the clones does not appear; measured against another copy, unresolved V genes explain less than half of the discrepancy, and the remainder lacks a known reason. Clone size and V and J calls were adopted from that table, with D and trimming inferred from the DNA. The sample includes 150,000 to 200,000 clones, with 85% observed a single time. The ten largest make up less than 3.5% of the sample.

Remarks on this clone: No cognate antigen has been identified for it. Nothing much larger sits one base from this clone, and base qualities are not available.

According to the germline V gene, CDR1 reads SGHTA and CDR2 reads FQGNSA. There are 15 amino acids in the CDR3, from cysteine to phenylalanine inclusive. Here the CDR3 DNA is all that survives: 45 bases in frame from base 1. Germline trimming: 2 bases from V, 1 base from J; junction bases outside gene matches: 5. Whole blood was collected in K2EDTA tubes by collaborating institutions according to the institutions' own protocols. For TCRbeta analysis, collaborator samples were shipped as frozen whole blood, as isolated PBMCs, or as DNA extracted from either sample type. This chain is built from TRBV7-2 and TRBJ2-7; TRBD2 matches 7 bases in the middle. The TCR sequence derives from a human donor with acute or convalescent COVID-19. The donor label of this sample is uncertain. The sample comprised peripheral blood. This receptor carries the CDR3 CASSLSGTTSYEQYF. The DNA reads as follows: TGTGCCAGCAGCTTATCCGGGACTACTTCCTACGAGCAGTACTTC.